One and the same sample provided the 19 T cell receptor beta chains below, sequenced in a study of cytomegalovirus exposure and HLA in healthy donors. Primers for the PCR totalled 60 Vbeta and 13 Jbeta. Clones were read by immunoSEQ multiplex PCR, and TCRdb kept only the in-frame ones, dropping some. The sample consists of roughly 66,000 clones, around three quarters of them appearing once. What was sequenced was PBMCs. The source is a man aged 50 or older in good health and CMV-seronegative.

This chain links TRBV27 with TRBJ1-2; D ambiguous. V was clipped by 2 bases and J by 7 bases, with 14 bases between them. The CDR3 is 14 residues long. CDR1 MNHEY and CDR2 SMNVEV come from the germline V gene (reference sequence). The CDR3 sequence: CASSLADGRGGYTF. Written as DNA, the CDR3 is TGTGCCAGCAGTTTAGCGGATGGGCGGGGTGGCTACACCTTC.

The CDR3 reads CAWSENTGSPLHF. The CDR3 DNA follows: TGTGCCTGGAGTGAAAATACGGGGTCACCCCTCCACTTT. The V call is TRBV30, the J call TRBJ1-6; no reliable D call. This CDR3 has 13 amino acids. V lost 1 base, J lost 10 bases, and 11 bases lay in between. Germline V gene sequence: CDR1 GTSNPN, CDR2 SVGIG (reference sequence).

The J gene is TRBJ1-2, the V gene TRBV19; 9 positions match TRBD1. The CDR3 extends over 15 amino acids. V lost 5 bases and J lost 4; bases outside the gene matches: 8. CDR1 is LNHDA, CDR2 SQIVND, per germline (reference sequence). CDR3 nucleotide sequence: TGTGCCAGTAGTTCGCCGGGACAGGGCTCCTATGGCTACACCTTC. Translating gives CASSSPGQGSYGYTF.

The J gene is TRBJ2-7, the V gene TRBV7-3, with D maybe TRBD1 (6 bases). The V gene lost 0 bases and the J gene lost 7 bases, with 10 bases spanning the gap. Germline CDR1 SGHTA, CDR2 FQGTGA. The length of the CDR3 is 13 residues. CDR3 residues: CASSLTDTGEQYF. DNA for the CDR3: TGTGCCAGCAGCTTAACGGACACAGGGGAGCAGTACTTC.

The chain combines TRBV5-6 with TRBJ1-6, with 8 bases matching TRBD1. Unmatched junction bases numbered 15, after V lost 4 bases and J lost 9 bases. Germline lookup yields CDR1 SGHDT and CDR2 YYEEEE. The CDR3 spans 17 residues. CDR3 sequence: CASSPRTGRLLASPLHF. The CDR3 DNA reads as TGTGCCAGCAGCCCGAGGACAGGGCGTTTGCTGGCTTCACCCCTCCACTTT.

The chain links TRBV7-9 to TRBJ2-7, with D possibly being TRBD1 (6 bases). Germline-derived CDR1 and CDR2 are SEHNR and FQNEAQ (reference sequence). The CDR3 length is 14 residues. The ends were cut back, 1 base at V and 6 bases at J, with 13 bases in the middle. The CDR3 protein is CASSLEGVWGEQYF. CDR3 DNA: TGTGCCAGCAGCTTAGAGGGGGTCTGGGGCGAGCAGTACTTC.

V gene TRBV30 combines with J gene TRBJ2-7; TRBD2 matches at 7 bases. The CDR3 runs to 16 residues. The V and J ends lost 4 bases and 1 base, in that order; junction bases with no gene match: 13. Germline V CDR1 and CDR2: GTSNPN, SVGIG (reference sequence). In DNA, the CDR3 is TGTGCCTGGAACCCGTTATTAGCGGGCTCATCCTACGAGCAGTACTTC. It specifies CAWNPLLAGSSYEQYF.

V usage is TRBV29-1 and J usage is TRBJ1-1; TRBD1 might be the D (6 bases). Germline V gene sequence: CDR1 SQVTM, CDR2 ANQGSEA. The CDR3 sequence is 14 residues long. V was cut by 8 bases and J by 2 bases, with 18 bases left in between. In DNA form, the CDR3 reads TGCAGCCCACGTCCCCCAGGGGAAAACACTGAAGCTTTCTTT. This sequence encodes CSPRPPGENTEAFF.

V gene TRBV6-5 combines with J gene TRBJ2-2; perhaps TRBD2 as D (6 bases). The CDR3 runs 14 residues. From germline, CDR1 is MNHEY and CDR2 SVGAGI. Trimming cost V 0 bases and J 7 bases, with 9 bases left between them. Here the CDR3 DNA reads TGTGCCAGCAGTTACTCGGAGGGTTACGGGGAGCTGTTTTTT. Translated: CASSYSEGYGELFF.

CDR3 bases: TGCGCCAGCAGTGAGTGGAGCGTAGGCAGCAGTCGAGCGGGAGGATTACACTACGAGCAGTACTTC. Translation: CASSEWSVGSSRAGGLHYEQYF. The chain uses TRBV10-1 and TRBJ2-7, with 9 bases matching TRBD2. The germline V gene has CDR1 WNHNN and CDR2 SYGVQD (reference sequence). With V trimmed by 1 base and J by 3 bases, 25 bases remained unmatched. This CDR3 region has 22 residues.

The chain employs TRBV2 and TRBJ1-1, with D possibly TRBD1 on 6 matching bases. Deletions cut 5 bases from V and 4 bases from J, with 11 bases between. The CDR3 extends over 13 amino acids. Germline CDR1 and CDR2: SNHLY and FYNNEI. Written as DNA, the CDR3 is TGTGCCAGCAGTAAGGGGGAAGGCACTGAAGCTTTCTTT. Translation: CASSKGEGTEAFF.

The chain employs TRBV2 and TRBJ1-1; D not certain. V was shortened by 6 bases and J by 3 bases, with 11 bases between the two germline ends. This CDR3 comprises 13 residues. The V gene's germline CDR1 is SNHLY and CDR2 FYNNEI. DNA of the CDR3: TGTGCCAGCAGGCCCCAGGAGGACACTGAAGCTTTCTTT. Its translation: CASRPQEDTEAFF. The whole variable domain, remainder taken from reference TRBV2 and TRBJ1-1, is EPEVTQTPSHQVTQMGQEVILRCVPISNHLYFYWYRQILGQKVEFLVSFYNNEISEKSEIFDDQFSVERPDGSNFTLKIRSTKLEDSAMYFCASRPQEDTEAFFGQGTRLTVV.

J is TRBJ1-3 and V is TRBV6-1; 8 bases agree with TRBD1. In germline, CDR1 is MNHNS, CDR2 SASEGT. The V and J ends lost 6 bases and 2 bases, in that order; junction bases with no gene match: 3. This CDR3 is 14 amino acids long. CDR3 DNA sequence: TGTGCCAGCAGACCGACAGGGGCTGGAAACACCATATATTTT. Amino acids: CASRPTGAGNTIYF.

V and J are TRBV6-1 and TRBJ1-5; D is uncertain. The germline V and J ends were trimmed by 3 bases and 2 bases, with 11 bases remaining between them. This CDR3 is built from 15 residues. Germline CDR1 reads MNHNS; CDR2 reads SASEGT. The CDR3 loop reads CASSEGSTGNQPQHF. The CDR3 DNA sequence: TGTGCCAGCAGTGAGGGGAGTACGGGCAATCAGCCCCAGCATTTT.

This clone was counted a few times. The V and J genes are TRBV6-6 and TRBJ2-7; TRBD1 matches 11 bases. V was pared by 2 bases and J by 3 bases, with 6 bases of the junction left unmatched. The CDR3 has 16 residues. Germline V lookup: CDR1 MNHNY, CDR2 SVGAGI (reference sequence). CDR3 nucleotides: TGTGCCAGCAGTTACGAGTGGACAGGGGGCGGCTACGAGCAGTACTTC. Translation: CASSYEWTGGGYEQYF.

The V call is TRBV7-2, the J call TRBJ1-5; D is perhaps TRBD1 (5 bases). The CDR3 consists of 14 residues. The germline CDR1 and CDR2 sequences are SGHTA and FQGNSA. Trimming cost V 6 bases and J 0 bases, with 9 bases left between them. The CDR3 loop is CASSPDSSNQPQHF. The CDR3 DNA sequence: TGTGCCAGCAGTCCTGACAGTAGCAATCAGCCCCAGCATTTT.

The chain uses TRBV28 and TRBJ2-5, with 12 bases matching TRBD1. CDR3 length: 16 residues. V lost 4 bases and J lost 2; bases outside the gene matches: 5. CDR1 is MDHEN and CDR2 is SYDVKM in the germline V gene. The CDR3 spells CASSSRDRGLQETQYF. Here the CDR3 DNA reads TGTGCCAGCAGTTCCCGGGACAGGGGGCTGCAAGAGACCCAGTACTTC.

The chain uses TRBV9 and TRBJ1-1; no definite D call. Germline CDR1 is SGDLS and CDR2 is YYNGEE. There are 13 residues in the CDR3. The V end lost 0 bases, the J end lost 4 bases, and 7 bases lay between the germline ends. The CDR3 protein is CASSVAVRTEAFF. The CDR3 DNA sequence: TGTGCCAGCAGCGTAGCGGTGCGCACTGAAGCTTTCTTT.

The count of this clone is one. The J gene is TRBJ2-4, the V gene TRBV7-6, with D possibly TRBD1 on 5 matching bases. There are 13 residues in the CDR3. The V end was cut by 3 bases, the J end by 5 bases, with 8 bases between. The V gene's germline CDR1 is SGHVS and CDR2 FNYEAQ. CDR3 amino acids: CASSLTDQNIQYF. CDR3 coding DNA: TGTGCCAGCAGCTTGACAGATCAAAACATTCAGTACTTC.